The sequence of this TCR beta chain was determined in a study of blood T cell repertoires in COVID-19. Sequencing used immunoSEQ multiplex PCR; TCRdb keeps in-frame clones, though not all of them. The repertoire holds more than 200,000 clones, with about 88% as singletons. The CDR3 covers 17 residues. V shed 4 bases and J 4 bases; nucleotides not matched to a gene: 9. Per germline, CDR1 PRHDT and CDR2 FYEKMQ (reference sequence). V usage is TRBV13 and J usage is TRBJ2-2, with 10 bases matching TRBD1. The sample taken for sequencing was peripheral blood. The sequence was collected from a woman in her 50s with COVID-19, enrolled during active disease. The CDR3 DNA follows: TGTGCCAGCAGCTCGCGGGAAGGGACAGGGGCCACCGGGGAGCTGTTTTTT. Protein product: CASSSREGTGATGELFF.